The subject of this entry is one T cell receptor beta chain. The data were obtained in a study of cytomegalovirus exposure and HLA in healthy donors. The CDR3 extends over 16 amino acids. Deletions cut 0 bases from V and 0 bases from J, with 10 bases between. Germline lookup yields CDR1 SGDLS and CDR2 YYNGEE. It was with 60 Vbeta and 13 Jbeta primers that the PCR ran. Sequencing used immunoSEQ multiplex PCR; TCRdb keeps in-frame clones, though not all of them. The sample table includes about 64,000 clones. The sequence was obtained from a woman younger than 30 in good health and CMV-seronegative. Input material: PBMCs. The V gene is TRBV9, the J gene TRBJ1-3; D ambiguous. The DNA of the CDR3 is TGTGCCAGCAGCGTAGGAGGGAGCCCCTCTGGAAACACCATATATTTT. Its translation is CASSVGGSPSGNTIYF.